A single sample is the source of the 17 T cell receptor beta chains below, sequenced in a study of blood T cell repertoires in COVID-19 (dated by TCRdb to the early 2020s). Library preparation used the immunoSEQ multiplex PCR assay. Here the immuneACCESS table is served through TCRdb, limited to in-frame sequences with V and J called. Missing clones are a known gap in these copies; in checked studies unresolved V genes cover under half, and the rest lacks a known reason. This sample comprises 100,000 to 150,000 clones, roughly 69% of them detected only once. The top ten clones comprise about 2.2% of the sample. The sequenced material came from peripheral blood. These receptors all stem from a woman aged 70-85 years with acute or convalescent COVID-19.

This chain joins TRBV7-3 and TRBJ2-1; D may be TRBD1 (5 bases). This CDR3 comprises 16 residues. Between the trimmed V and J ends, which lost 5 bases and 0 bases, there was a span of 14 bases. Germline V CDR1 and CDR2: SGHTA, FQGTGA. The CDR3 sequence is CASSTPDTSSYNEQFF. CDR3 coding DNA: TGTGCCAGCAGCACTCCGGACACGAGCTCCTACAATGAGCAGTTCTTC.

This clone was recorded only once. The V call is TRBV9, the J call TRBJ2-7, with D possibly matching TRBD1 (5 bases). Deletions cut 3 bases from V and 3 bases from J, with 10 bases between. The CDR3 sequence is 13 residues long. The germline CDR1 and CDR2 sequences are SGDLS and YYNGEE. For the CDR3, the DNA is TGTGCCAGCAGCGACGACAGAAACTACGAGCAGTACTTC. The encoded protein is CASSDDRNYEQYF. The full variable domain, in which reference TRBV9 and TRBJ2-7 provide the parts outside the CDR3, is DSGVTQTPKHLITATGQRVTLRCSPRSGDLSVYWYQQSLDQGLQFLIQYYNGEERAKGNILERFSAQQFPDLHSELNLSSLELGDSALYFCASSDDRNYEQYFGPGTRLTVT.

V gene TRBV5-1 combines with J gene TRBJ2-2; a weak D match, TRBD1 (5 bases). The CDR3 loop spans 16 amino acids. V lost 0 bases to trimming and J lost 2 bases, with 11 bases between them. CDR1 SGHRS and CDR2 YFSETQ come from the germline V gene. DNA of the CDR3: TGCGCCAGCAGCTTGGGTCTAGGGGTTAACACCGGGGAGCTGTTTTTT. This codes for CASSLGLGVNTGELFF.

The CDR3: CASKGAGYQETQYF. CDR3 coding DNA: TGTGCCAGCAAGGGGGCGGGATACCAAGAGACCCAGTACTTC. The gene calls are TRBV6-5 and TRBJ2-5, with a weak D call TRBD1 (7 bases). This CDR3 is built from 14 residues. Germline CDR1 MNHEY, CDR2 SVGAGI. The V end was cut by 7 bases, the J end by 0 bases, with 12 bases between.

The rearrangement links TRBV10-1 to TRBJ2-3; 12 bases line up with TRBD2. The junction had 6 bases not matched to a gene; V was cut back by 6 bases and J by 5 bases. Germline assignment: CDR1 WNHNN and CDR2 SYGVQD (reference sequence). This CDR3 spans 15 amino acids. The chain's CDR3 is CASSTSGGNRDTQYF. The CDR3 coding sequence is TGCGCCAGCAGCACTAGCGGGGGGAATAGAGATACGCAGTATTTT.

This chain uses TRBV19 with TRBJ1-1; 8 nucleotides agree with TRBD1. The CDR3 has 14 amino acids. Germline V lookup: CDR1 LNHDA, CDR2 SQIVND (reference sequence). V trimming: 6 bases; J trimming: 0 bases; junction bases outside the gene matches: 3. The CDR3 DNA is TGTGCCAGTAGCTCACAGGGGGTGAACACTGAAGCTTTCTTT. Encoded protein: CASSSQGVNTEAFF.

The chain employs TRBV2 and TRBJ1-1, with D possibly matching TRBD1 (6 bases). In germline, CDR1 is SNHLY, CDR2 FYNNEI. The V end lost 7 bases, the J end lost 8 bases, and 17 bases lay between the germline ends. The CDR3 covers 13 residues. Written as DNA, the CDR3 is TGTGCCAGCAAGGGGGTTAGGGAGCCCGAAGCTTTCTTT. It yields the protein CASKGVREPEAFF.

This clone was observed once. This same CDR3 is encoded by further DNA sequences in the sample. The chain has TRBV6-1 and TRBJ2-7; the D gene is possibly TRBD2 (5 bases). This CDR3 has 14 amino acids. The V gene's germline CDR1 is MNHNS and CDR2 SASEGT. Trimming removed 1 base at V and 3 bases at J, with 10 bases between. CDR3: CASSEGPGIYEQYF. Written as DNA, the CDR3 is TGTGCCAGCAGTGAAGGTCCGGGGATCTACGAGCAGTACTTC.

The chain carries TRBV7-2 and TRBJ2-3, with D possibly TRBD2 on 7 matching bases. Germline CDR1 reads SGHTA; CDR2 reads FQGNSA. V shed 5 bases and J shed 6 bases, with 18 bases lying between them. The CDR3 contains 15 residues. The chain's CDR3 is CASSPPPGGGDTQYF. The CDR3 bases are TGTGCCAGCAGCCCCCCCCCGGGGGGCGGGGATACGCAGTATTTT.

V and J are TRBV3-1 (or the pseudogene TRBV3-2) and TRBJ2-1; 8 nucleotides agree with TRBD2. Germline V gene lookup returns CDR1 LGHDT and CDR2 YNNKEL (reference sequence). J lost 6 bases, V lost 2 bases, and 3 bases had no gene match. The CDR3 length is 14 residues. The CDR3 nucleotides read TGTGCCAGCAGCCAAACTAGCGGAGGCAATGAGCAGTTCTTC. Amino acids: CASSQTSGGNEQFF.

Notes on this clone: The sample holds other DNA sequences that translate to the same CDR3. CDR3: CASSLDRETQYF. In DNA form, the CDR3 reads TGTGCCAGCAGCTTAGATCGGGAGACCCAGTACTTC. The V and J genes are TRBV11-2 and TRBJ2-5; unclear D gene. This CDR3 comprises 12 residues. Germline values: CDR1 SGHAT, CDR2 FQNNGV. Deletions cut 0 bases from V and 5 bases from J, with 4 bases between. Using reference TRBV11-2 and TRBJ2-5 for the parts outside the CDR3, the full variable domain is EAGVAQSPRYKIIEKRQSVAFWCNPISGHATLYWYQQILGQGPKLLIQFQNNGVVDDSQLPKDRFSAERLKGVDSTLKIQPAKLEDSAVYLCASSLDRETQYFGPGTRLLVL.

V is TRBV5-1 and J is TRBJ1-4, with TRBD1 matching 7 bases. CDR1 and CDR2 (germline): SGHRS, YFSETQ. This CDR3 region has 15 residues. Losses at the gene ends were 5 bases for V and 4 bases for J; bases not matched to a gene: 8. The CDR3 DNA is TGCGCCAGCAGGTATAACCAGGGGGATAATGAAAAACTGTTTTTT. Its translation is CASRYNQGDNEKLFF. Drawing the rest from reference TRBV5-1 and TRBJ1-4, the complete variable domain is KAGVTQTPRYLIKTRGQQVTLSCSPISGHRSVSWYQQTPGQGLQFLFEYFSETQRNKGNFPGRFSGRQFSNSRSEMNVSTLELGDSALYLCASRYNQGDNEKLFFGSGTQLSVL.

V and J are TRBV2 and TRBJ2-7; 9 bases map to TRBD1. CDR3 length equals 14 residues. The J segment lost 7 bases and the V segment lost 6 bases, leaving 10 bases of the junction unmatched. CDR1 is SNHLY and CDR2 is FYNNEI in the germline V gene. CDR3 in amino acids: CASRPTGGWWEQYF. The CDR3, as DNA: TGTGCCAGCAGGCCAACAGGGGGCTGGTGGGAGCAGTACTTC.

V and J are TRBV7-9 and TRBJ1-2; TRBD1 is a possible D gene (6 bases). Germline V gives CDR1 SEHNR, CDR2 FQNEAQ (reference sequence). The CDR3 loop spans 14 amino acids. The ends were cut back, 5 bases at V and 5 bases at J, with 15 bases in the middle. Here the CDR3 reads CASSRPGVGYGYTF. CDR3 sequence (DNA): TGTGCCAGCAGCCGACCAGGGGTCGGGTATGGCTACACCTTC.

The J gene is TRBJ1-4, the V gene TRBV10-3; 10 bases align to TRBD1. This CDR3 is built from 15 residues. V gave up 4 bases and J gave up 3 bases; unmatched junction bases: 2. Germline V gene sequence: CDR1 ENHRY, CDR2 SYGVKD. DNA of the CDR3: TGTGCCATCAGTGCCGGGACAGGGGCTAATGAAAAACTGTTTTTT. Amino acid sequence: CAISAGTGANEKLFF.

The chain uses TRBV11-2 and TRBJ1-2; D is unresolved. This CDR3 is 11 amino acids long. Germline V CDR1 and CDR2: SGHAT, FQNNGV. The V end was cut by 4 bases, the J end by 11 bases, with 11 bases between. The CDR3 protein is CASSSAREYTF. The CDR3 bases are TGTGCCAGCAGCTCTGCACGGGAGTACACCTTC.

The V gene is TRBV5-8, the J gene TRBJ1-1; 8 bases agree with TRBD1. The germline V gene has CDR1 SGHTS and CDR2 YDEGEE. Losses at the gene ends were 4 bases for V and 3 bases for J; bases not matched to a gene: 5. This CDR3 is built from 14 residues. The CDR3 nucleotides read TGTGCCAGCAGCAAACGACAGGGGCACACTGAAGCTTTCTTT. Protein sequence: CASSKRQGHTEAFF.